This entry features one T cell receptor (beta chain) sequence. What it binds is unknown. This specimen belongs to a study of a mutant IDH1 vaccine in newly diagnosed glioma. Across the whole study: Patients came in for eight vaccinations, in weeks 1, 3, 5, 7, 11, 15, 19 and 23. The initiation of vaccination occurred 4-6 weeks after radiotherapy alone, or with temozolomide cycles. The study's findings and limits: Pseudoprogression apparently lacked any relation to changes in top peripheral T cell clonotypes.

Using immunoSEQ multiplex PCR, the repertoire was profiled, and TCRdb retains in-frame clones only, with some absent. Among around 11,000 clones listed, 88% were seen once. Documented time point: week 23, last vaccination. Doses of 300 ug of mutant IDH1 20-mer peptide were given with topical imiquimod. The sequence came from a woman aged 40 to 50 with glioma. Some clones in this sample may be carry-over from other donors' samples. Sequenced material: PBMCs, taken from a glioma patient whose treatment included an IDH1 peptide vaccine.

CDR3 in DNA: TGTGCCAGCTCACCAATCGGGACAGGAGAAGCTTTCTTT. It yields the protein CASSPIGTGEAFF. The chain joins TRBV18 to TRBJ1-1; 8 nucleotides match TRBD1. Germline CDR1 reads KGHSH; CDR2 reads LQKENI. The CDR3 is 13 amino acids. V dropped 2 bases and J dropped 8; count of bases not matched to a gene: 4.